This T cell receptor beta chain was identified in a study of T cells in Graves' hyperthyroidism and ophthalmopathy. This CDR3 contains 15 residues. Germline lookup yields CDR1 SGDLS and CDR2 YYNGEE. The V end lost 0 bases, the J end lost 0 bases, and 9 bases lay between the germline ends. Template material for amplifying TCR beta CDR3 regions consisted of RNA transcripts. TCR CDR3 regions were first amplified by RT-PCR with HTBI primers. TCRdb re-called the multiplex PCR reads through MiXCR, storing one row per CDR3 protein. The data contain some 300,000 distinct CDR3 sequences, about an eighth of them singletons.

The chain has TRBV9 and TRBJ1-2; unclear D gene. The specimen was blood. The origin of this receptor is a woman in her 30s with Graves' hyperthyroidism that later progressed to Graves' ophthalmopathy. CDR3 DNA sequence: TGTGCCAGCAGCGTAGATAGCAAACCTAACTATGGCTACACCTTC. Translating it yields CASSVDSKPNYGYTF.